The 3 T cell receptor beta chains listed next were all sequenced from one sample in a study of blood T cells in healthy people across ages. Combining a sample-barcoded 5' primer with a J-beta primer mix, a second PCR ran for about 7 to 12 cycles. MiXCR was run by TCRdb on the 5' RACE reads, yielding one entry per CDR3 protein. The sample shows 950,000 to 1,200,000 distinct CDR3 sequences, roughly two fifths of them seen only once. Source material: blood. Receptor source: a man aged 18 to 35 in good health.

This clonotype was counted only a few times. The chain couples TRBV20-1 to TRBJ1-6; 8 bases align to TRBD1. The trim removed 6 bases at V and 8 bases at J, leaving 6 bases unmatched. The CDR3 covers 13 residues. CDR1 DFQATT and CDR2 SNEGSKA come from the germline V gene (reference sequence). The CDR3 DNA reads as TGCAGTGCGACCGGGACAGGTTATTCACCCCTCCACTTT. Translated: CSATGTGYSPLHF.

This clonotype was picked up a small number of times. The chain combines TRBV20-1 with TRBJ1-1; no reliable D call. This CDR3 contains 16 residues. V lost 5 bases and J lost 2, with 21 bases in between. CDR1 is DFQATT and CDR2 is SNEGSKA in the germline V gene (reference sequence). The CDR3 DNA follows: TGCAGTGCTCCAAGGGCAAACAGAAACTATAACACTGAAGCTTTCTTT. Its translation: CSAPRANRNYNTEAFF.

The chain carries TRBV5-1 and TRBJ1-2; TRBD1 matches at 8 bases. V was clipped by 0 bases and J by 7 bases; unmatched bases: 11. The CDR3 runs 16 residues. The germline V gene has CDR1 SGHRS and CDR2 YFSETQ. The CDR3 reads CASSLGGTGQAVGYTF. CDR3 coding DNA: TGCGCCAGCAGCTTGGGGGGAACGGGACAGGCTGTTGGCTACACCTTC.